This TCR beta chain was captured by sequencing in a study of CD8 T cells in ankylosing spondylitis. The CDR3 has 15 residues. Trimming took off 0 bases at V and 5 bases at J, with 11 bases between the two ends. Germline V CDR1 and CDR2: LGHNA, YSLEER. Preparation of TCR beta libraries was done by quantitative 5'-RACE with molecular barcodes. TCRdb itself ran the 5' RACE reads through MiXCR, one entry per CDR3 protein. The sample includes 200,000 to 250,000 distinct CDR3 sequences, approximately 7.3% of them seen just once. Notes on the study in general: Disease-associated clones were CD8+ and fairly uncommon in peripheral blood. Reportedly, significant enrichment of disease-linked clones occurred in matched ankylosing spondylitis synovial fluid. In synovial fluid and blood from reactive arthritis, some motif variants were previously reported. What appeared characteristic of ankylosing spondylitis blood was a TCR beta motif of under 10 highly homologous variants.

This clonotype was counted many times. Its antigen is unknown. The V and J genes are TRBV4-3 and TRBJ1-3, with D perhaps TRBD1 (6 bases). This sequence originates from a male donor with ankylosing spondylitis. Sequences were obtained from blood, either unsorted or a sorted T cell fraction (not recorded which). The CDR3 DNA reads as TGCGCCAGCAGCCAAGACAGGACAGATAGAAACACCATATATTTT. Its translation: CASSQDRTDRNTIYF.